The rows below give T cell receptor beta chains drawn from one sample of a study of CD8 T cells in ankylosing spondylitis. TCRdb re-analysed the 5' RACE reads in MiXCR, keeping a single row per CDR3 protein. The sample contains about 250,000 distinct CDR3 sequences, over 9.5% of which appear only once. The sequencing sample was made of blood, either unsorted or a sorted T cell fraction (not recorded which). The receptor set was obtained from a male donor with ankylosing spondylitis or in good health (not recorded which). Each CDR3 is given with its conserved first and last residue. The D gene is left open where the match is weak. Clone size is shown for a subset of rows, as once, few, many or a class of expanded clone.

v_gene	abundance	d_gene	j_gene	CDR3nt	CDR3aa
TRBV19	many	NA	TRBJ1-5	TGTGCCAGTAGACCGGGACTCCATAGCAATCAGCCCCAGCATTTT	CASRPGLHSNQPQHF
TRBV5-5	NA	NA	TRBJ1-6	TGTACCAGCAGCTCGGGACAATCACCCCTCCACTTT	CTSSSGQSPLHF
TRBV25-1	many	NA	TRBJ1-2	TGTGCCAGCAGTGAATGGAGCGCAGCTAACTATGGCTACACCTTC	CASSEWSAANYGYTF
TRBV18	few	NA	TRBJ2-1	TGTGCCAGCTCCCTACCGGGAAATGAGCAGTTCTTC	CASSLPGNEQFF
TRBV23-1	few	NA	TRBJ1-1	TGCGCCAGCATGTTCACGGGGGGGATGAACACTGAAGCTTTCTTT	CASMFTGGMNTEAFF
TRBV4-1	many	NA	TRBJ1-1	TGCGCCAGCAGCCAAGTTTACGAGGTTGGTGAAGCTTTCTTT	CASSQVYEVGEAFF
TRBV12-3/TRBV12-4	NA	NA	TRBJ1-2	TGTGCCAGCAGCTACTCCAGAATGTCAGGTGGCTACACCTTC	CASSYSRMSGGYTF
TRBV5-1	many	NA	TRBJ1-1	TGCGCCACCCGGAAGGGGATGAACACTGAAGCTTTCTTT	CATRKGMNTEAFF
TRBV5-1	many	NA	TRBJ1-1	TGCGCCAGCAGCTTAATACAGGGTGCTGGCACTGAAGCTTTCTTT	CASSLIQGAGTEAFF
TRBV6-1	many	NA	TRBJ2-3	TGTGCCAGCAGTGAAGAGGAGCCCTACATCACTAGCACAGATACGCAGTATTTT	CASSEEEPYITSTDTQYF
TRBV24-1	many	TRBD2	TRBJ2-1	TGTGCCACCAGTGACGGTGGGACTAGCGGGATCGATGAGCAGTTCTTC	CATSDGGTSGIDEQFF
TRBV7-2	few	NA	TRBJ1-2	TGTGCCAGCAGCCAAACTTCAGGGGTTCACTATGGCTACACCTTC	CASSQTSGVHYGYTF
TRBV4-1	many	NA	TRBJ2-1	TGCGCCAGCAGCTCCGACAACCCCGACGGGGGGCTAAGGAATGAGCAGTTCTTC	CASSSDNPDGGLRNEQFF
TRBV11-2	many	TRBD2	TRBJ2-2	TGTGCCAGCAGCCTCCGGGGGGGGTCGAACGGGGAGCTGTTTTTT	CASSLRGGSNGELFF
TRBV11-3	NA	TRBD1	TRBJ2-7	TGTGCCAGCAGCATACAGGCGGGGACAGGATTTTCCTACGAGCAGTACTTC	CASSIQAGTGFSYEQYF
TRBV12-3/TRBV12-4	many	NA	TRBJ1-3	TGTGCCAGCAGCCCCCCTCGAAAGGGATCCGGAAACACCATATATTTT	CASSPPRKGSGNTIYF
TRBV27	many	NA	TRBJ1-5	TGTGCCAGCATGTCTAGCGGTGGCAATCAGCCCCAGCATTTT	CASMSSGGNQPQHF
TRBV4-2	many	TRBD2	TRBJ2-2	TGTGCCAGCAGCCAGGGACTAGCGGGGGGGCCGGTCACCGGGGAGCTGTTTTTT	CASSQGLAGGPVTGELFF
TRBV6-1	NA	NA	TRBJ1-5	TGTGCCAGCAGTCCACCAGAGGTCAATCAGCCCCAGCATTTT	CASSPPEVNQPQHF
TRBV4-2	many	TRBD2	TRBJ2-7	TGTGCCAGCAGCCCTTTGGGGCTAGCGGGAGGGTACGAGCAGTACTTC	CASSPLGLAGGYEQYF
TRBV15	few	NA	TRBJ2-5	TGTGCCACCAGCAGAGATTCGGAGGGGGAGACCCAGTACTTC	CATSRDSEGETQYF
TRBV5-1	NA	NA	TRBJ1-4	TGCGCCAGCAGCTTGTTCGGGGCGGCTAATGAAAAACTGTTTTTC	CASSLFGAANEKLFF
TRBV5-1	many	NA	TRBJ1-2	TGCGCCAGCAGCTTGGCTAGGTTCCGCAGTAATACTACCGGCTATGGCTACACCTTC	CASSLARFRSNTTGYGYTF
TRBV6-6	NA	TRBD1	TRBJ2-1	TGTGCCAGCAGTTACCCCCACCCCGACAGGGTAGGGGAGCAGTTCTTC	CASSYPHPDRVGEQFF
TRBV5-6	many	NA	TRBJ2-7	TGTGCCAGCAGCTTACCAGGGCACCTGGACGAGCAGTACTTC	CASSLPGHLDEQYF
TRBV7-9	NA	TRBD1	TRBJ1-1	TGTGCCAGCAGCTTCCCTCCGGGACAGGGGAAGACTGAAGCTTTCTTT	CASSFPPGQGKTEAFF
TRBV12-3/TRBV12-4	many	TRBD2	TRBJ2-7	TGTGCCAGCAGTTTAGGGACTAGCGGGGCCCCGAAGTACTTC	CASSLGTSGAPKYF
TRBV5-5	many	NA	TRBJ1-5	TGTGCCAGCAGCCCCACAGGGACTAGCAATCAGCCCCAGCATTTT	CASSPTGTSNQPQHF
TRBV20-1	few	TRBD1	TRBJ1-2	TGCAGTGCTAGGCACCGCGGACAGGGGGGCTATGGCTACACCTTC	CSARHRGQGGYGYTF
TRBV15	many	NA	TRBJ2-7	TGTGCCACCAGCAGAGCCGGGTACGAGCAGTACTTC	CATSRAGYEQYF
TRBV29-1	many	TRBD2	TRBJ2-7	TGCAGCGTTGGAACTAGCGACTCCTACGAGCAGTACTTC	CSVGTSDSYEQYF
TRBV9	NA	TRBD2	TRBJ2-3	TGTGCCAGCAGCCCGGGACTAGCGACGCGCACAGATACGCAGTATTTT	CASSPGLATRTDTQYF
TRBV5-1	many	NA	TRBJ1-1	TGCGCCAGCAGCTTGCAGCCGGGGAACACTGAAGCTTTCTTT	CASSLQPGNTEAFF
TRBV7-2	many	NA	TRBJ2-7	TGTGCCAGCAGCACTGGCGGCGGAGCCTACGAGCAGTACTTC	CASSTGGGAYEQYF
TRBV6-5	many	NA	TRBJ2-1	TGTGCCAGCAGTTTCCCTAGGGGCGCCTACAATGAGCAGTTCTTC	CASSFPRGAYNEQFF
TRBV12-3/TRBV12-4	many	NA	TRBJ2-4	TGTGCCAGCTCGGGGCAGGAACGGTTAGCCAAAAACATTCAGTACTTC	CASSGQERLAKNIQYF
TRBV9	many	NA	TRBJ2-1	TGTGCCAGCAGCCCAGAGGGGGGCCCTCCCTACAATGAGCAGTTCTTC	CASSPEGGPPYNEQFF
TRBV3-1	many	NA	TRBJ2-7	TGTGCCAGCAGCCAACCTCCAGGGCGTGGGGGAGTACCCTACGAGCAGTACTTC	CASSQPPGRGGVPYEQYF
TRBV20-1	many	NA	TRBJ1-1	TGCAGTGCTTCTACAGGGATGGGGACTGAAGCTTTCTTT	CSASTGMGTEAFF
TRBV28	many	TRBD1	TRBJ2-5	TGTGCCAGCAGTTCAGCGGACAGGGAGGCGACCCAGTACTTC	CASSSADREATQYF
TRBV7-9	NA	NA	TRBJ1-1	TGTGCCAGCAGCTATTTTCGATTAGGTGAAGCTTTCTTT	CASSYFRLGEAFF
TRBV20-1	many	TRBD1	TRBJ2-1	TGCAGTGCCACCGGACAGGACCCTTACAATGAGCAGTTCTTC	CSATGQDPYNEQFF
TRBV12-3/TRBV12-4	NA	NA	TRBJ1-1	TGTGCCAGCAGTTGGTCATGGCGGAACACTGAAGCTTTCTTT	CASSWSWRNTEAFF
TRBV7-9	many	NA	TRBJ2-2	TGTGCCAGCAGCTTAAACCCCGGGGAGCTGTTTTTT	CASSLNPGELFF
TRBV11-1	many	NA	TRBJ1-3	TGTGCCAGCAGCTCTGGGGGACCACTAGAGCCTCTTGGAAACACCATATATTTT	CASSSGGPLEPLGNTIYF
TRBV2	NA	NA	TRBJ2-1	TGTGCCAGCGTGGGGGAGGCCTCGCCCCTCAATGAGCAGTTCTTC	CASVGEASPLNEQFF
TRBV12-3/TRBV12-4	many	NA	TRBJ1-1	TGTGCCAGCAGTTTAGCTACCTCGGGCCCTGAAGCTTTCTTT	CASSLATSGPEAFF
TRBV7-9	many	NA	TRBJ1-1	TGTGCCAGCACTACCGGGGGTGAAGCTTTCTTT	CASTTGGEAFF
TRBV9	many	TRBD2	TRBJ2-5	TGTGCCAGCAGCGGAGGCGCAGTACTAGCGCAAGAGACCCAGTACTTC	CASSGGAVLAQETQYF
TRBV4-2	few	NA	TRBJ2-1	TGTGCCAGCAGCCGAACGGACAGATACAATGAGCAGTTCTTC	CASSRTDRYNEQFF
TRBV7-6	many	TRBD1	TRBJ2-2	TGTGCCAGCAGCCCCGGGACAGGGAATTACGCCGGGGAGCTGTTTTTT	CASSPGTGNYAGELFF